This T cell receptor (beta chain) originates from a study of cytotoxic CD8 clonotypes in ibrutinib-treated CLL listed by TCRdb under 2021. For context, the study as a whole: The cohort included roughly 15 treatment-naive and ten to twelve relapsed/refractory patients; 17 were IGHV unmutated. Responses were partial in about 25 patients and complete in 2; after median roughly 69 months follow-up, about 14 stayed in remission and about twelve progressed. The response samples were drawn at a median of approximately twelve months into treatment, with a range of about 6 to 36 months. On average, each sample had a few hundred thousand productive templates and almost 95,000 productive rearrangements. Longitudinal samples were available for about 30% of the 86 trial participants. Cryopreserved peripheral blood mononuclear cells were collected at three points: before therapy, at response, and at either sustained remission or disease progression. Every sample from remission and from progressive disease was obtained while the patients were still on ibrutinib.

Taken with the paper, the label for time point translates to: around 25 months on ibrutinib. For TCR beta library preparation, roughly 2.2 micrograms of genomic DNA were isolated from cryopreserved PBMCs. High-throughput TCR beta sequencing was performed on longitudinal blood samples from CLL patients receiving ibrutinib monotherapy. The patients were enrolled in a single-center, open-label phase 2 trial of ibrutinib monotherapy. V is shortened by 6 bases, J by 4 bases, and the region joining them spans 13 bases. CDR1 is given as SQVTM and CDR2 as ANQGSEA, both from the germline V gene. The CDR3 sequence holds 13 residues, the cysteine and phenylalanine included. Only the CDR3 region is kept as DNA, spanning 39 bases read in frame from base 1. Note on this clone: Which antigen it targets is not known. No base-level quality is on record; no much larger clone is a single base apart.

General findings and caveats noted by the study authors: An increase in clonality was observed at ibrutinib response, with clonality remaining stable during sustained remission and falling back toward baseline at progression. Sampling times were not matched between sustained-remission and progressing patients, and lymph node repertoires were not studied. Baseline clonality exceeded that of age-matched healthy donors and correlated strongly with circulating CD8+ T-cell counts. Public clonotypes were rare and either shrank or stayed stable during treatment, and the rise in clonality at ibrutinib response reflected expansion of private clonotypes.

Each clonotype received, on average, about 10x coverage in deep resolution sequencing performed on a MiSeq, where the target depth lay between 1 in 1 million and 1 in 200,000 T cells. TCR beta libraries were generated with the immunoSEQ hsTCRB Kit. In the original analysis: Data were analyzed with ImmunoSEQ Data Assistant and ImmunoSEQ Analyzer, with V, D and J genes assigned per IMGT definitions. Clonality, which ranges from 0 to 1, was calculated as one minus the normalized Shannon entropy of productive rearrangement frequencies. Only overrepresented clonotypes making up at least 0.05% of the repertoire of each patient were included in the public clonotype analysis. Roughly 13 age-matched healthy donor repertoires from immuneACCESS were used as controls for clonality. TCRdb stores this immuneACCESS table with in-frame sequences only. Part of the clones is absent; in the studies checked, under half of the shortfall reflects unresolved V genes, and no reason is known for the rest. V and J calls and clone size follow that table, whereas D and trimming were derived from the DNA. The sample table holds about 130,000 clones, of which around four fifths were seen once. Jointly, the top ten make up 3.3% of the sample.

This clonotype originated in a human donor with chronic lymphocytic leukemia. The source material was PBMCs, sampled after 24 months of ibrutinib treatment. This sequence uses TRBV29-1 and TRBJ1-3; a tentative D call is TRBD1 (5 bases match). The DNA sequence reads TGCAGCGTCCACACCAACAGGGGAAACACCATATATTTT. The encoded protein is CSVHTNRGNTIYF.